These 2 T cell receptor beta chains were all obtained from the same sample, sequenced in a study of technical replicates of blood from several donors. Assay used: immunoSEQ multiplex PCR; TCRdb lists only in-frame clones, some missing. Here the sample spans some 70,000 clones, approximately 87% being singletons. Material for sequencing was PBMCs. These TCRs come from a human donor in good health. Some clones in this sample may be carry-over from other donors' samples.

The chain joins TRBV15 to TRBJ1-4, with D perhaps TRBD1 (6 bases). Germline CDR1 reads LNHNV; CDR2 reads YYDKDF (reference sequence). V lost 3 bases and J 5 bases, leaving 13 bases between the germline ends. The CDR3 length is 15 residues. The CDR3 bases are TGTGCCACCAGCAGCCCGGGGACAAGGAATGAAAAACTGTTTTTT. This gives the protein CATSSPGTRNEKLFF.

This clone occurred once. CDR3 coding DNA: TGTGCCAGCAGCCGGGACAGGGTCGGCACCATATATTTT. It codes for CASSRDRVGTIYF. V is TRBV5-8 and J is TRBJ1-3; 9 bases match TRBD1. The CDR3 length is 13 residues. Germline V gene lookup returns CDR1 SGHTS and CDR2 YDEGEE. Trimming cost V 4 bases and J 9 bases; bases outside gene matches: 5.